This T cell receptor beta chain was documented in a study of blood T cell repertoires in COVID-19. Assay used: immunoSEQ multiplex PCR; TCRdb lists only in-frame clones, some missing. The sample lists about 180,000 clones, over 70% seen once, with 7% in the top ten. This clone was counted a few times. The germline V gene has CDR1 LNHNV and CDR2 YYDKDF (reference sequence). The V segment lost 4 bases and the J segment 0 bases; nucleotides outside the gene matches: 4. The CDR3 runs 17 residues. This TCR came from a middle-aged woman with COVID-19, enrolled during active disease. The source material was peripheral blood. This chain uses TRBV15 with TRBJ2-2, with 11 bases fitting TRBD2. CDR3 amino acids: CATSTQTSGANTGELFF. DNA for the CDR3: TGTGCCACCAGCACCCAGACTAGCGGGGCGAACACCGGGGAGCTGTTTTTT.